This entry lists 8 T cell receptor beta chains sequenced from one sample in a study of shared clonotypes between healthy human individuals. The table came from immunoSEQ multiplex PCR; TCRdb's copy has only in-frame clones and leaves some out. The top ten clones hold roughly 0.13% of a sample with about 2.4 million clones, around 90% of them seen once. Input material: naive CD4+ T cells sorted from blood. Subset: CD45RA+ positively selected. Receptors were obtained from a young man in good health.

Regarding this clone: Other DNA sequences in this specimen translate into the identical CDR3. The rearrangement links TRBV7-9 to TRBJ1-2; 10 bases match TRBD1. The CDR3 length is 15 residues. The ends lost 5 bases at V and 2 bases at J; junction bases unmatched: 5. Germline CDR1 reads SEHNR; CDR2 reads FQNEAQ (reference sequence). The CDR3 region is CASSSRDRGNYGYTF. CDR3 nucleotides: TGTGCCAGCAGCAGCCGGGACAGGGGAAACTATGGCTACACCTTC.

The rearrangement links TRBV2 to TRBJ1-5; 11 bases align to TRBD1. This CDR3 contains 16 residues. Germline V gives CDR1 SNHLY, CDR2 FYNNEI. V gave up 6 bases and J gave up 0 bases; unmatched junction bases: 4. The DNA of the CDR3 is TGTGCCAGCAGGGGACAGGGGGGGGTTAGCAATCAGCCCCAGCATTTT. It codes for CASRGQGGVSNQPQHF.

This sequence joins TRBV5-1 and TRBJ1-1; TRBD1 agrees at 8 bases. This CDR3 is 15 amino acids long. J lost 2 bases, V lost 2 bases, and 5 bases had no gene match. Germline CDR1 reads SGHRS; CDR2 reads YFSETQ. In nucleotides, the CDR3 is TGCGCCAGCAGCTTTTGGACAGGGCCTAACACTGAAGCTTTCTTT. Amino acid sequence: CASSFWTGPNTEAFF. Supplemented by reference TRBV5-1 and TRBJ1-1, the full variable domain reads KAGVTQTPRYLIKTRGQQVTLSCSPISGHRSVSWYQQTPGQGLQFLFEYFSETQRNKGNFPGRFSGRQFSNSRSEMNVSTLELGDSALYLCASSFWTGPNTEAFFGQGTRLTVV.

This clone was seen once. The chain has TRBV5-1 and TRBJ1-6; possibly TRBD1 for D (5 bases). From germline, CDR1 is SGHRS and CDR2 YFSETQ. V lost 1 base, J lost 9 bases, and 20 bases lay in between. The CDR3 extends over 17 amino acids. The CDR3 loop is CASSLKGLAGKRSPLHF. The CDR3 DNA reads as TGCGCCAGCAGCTTGAAAGGCTTGGCAGGGAAGCGTTCACCCCTCCACTTT.

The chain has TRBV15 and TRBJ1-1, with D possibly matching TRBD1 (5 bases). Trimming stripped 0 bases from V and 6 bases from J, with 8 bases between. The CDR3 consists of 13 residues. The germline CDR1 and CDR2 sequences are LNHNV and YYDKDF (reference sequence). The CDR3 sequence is CATSRDRGSEAFF. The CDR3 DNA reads TGTGCCACCAGCAGAGATCGGGGGTCTGAAGCTTTCTTT.

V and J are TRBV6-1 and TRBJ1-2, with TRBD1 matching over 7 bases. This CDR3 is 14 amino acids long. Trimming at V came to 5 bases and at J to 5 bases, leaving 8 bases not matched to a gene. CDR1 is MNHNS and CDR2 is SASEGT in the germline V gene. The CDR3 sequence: CASSITGVIYGYTF. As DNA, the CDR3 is TGTGCCAGCAGTATTACAGGGGTTATTTATGGCTACACCTTC.

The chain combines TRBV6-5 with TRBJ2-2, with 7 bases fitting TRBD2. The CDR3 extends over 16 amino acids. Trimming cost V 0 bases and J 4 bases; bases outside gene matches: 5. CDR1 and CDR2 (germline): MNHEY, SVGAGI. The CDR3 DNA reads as TGTGCCAGCAGTTACTCTGGTTCTAGCGGCACCGGGGAGCTGTTTTTT. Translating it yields CASSYSGSSGTGELFF.

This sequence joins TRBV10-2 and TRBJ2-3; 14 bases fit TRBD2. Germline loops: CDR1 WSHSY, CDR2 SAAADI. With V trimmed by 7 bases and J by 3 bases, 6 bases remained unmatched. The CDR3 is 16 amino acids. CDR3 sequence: CASTSGTSGRTDTQYF. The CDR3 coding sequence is TGCGCCAGCACCTCGGGGACTAGCGGGAGAACAGATACGCAGTATTTT.